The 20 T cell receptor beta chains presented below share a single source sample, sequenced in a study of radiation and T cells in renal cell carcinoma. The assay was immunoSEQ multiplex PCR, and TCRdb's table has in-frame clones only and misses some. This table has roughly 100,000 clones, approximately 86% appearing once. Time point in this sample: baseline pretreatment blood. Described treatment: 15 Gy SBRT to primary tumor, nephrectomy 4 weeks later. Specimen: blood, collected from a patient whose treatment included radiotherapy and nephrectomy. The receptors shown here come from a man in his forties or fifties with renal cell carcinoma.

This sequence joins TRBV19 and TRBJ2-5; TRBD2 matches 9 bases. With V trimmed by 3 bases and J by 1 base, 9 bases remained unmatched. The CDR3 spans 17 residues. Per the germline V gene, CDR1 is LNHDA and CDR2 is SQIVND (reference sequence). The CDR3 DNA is TGTGCCAGTAGTATGGGGGCCAGCGGGGGGCCCCAAGAGACCCAGTACTTC. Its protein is CASSMGASGGPQETQYF. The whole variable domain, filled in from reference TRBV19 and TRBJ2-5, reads DGGITQSPKYLFRKEGQNVTLSCEQNLNHDAMYWYRQDPGQGLRLIYYSQIVNDFQKGDIAEGYSVSREKKESFPLTVTSAQKNPTAFYLCASSMGASGGPQETQYFGPGTRLLVL.

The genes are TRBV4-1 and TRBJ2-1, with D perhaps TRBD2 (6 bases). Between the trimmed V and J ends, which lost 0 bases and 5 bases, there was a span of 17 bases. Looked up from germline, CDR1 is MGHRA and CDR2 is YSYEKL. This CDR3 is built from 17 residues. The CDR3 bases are TGCGCCAGCAGCCAAGATTCGGGGGAACTCGGAAACAATGAGCAGTTCTTC. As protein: CASSQDSGELGNNEQFF.

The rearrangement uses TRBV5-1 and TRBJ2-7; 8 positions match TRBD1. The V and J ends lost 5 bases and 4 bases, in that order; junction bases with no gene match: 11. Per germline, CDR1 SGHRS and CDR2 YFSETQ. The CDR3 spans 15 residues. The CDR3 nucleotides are TGCGCCAGCAGGATCCTTCCGGGACAGGAATACGAGCAGTACTTC. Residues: CASRILPGQEYEQYF.

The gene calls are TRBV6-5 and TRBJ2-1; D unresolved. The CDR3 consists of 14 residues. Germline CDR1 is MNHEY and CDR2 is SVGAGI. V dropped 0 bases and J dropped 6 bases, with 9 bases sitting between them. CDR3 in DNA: TGTGCCAGCAGTTACTCGGGTTGGGGCAATGAGCAGTTCTTC. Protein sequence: CASSYSGWGNEQFF.

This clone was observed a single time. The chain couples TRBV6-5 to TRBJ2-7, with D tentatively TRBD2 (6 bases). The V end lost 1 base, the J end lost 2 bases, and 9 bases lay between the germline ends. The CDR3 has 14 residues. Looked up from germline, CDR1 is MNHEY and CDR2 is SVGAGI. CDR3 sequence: CASSYYGTPYEQYF. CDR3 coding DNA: TGTGCCAGCAGTTACTACGGGACTCCCTACGAGCAGTACTTC.

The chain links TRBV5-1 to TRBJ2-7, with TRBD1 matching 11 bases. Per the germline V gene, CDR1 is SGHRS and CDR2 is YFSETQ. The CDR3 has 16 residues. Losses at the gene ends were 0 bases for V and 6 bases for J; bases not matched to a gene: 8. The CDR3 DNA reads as TGCGCCAGCAGCTTGGCCCCCGGACAGGGGGCGAGCGAGCAGTACTTC. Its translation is CASSLAPGQGASEQYF. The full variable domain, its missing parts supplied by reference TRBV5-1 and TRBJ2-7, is KAGVTQTPRYLIKTRGQQVTLSCSPISGHRSVSWYQQTPGQGLQFLFEYFSETQRNKGNFPGRFSGRQFSNSRSEMNVSTLELGDSALYLCASSLAPGQGASEQYFGPGTRLTVT.

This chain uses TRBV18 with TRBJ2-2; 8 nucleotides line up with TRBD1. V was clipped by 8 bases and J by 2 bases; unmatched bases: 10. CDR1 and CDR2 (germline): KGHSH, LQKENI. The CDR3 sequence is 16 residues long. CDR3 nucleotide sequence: TGTGCCAGCCGCACCCCCGGACAGGGAAACACCGGGGAGCTGTTTTTT. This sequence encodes CASRTPGQGNTGELFF.

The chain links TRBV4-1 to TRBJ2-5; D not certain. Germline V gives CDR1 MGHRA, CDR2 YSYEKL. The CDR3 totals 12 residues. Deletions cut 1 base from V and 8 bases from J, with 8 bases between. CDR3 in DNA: TGCGCCAGCAGCCAAGCCGGTGGAACCCAGTACTTC. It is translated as CASSQAGGTQYF.

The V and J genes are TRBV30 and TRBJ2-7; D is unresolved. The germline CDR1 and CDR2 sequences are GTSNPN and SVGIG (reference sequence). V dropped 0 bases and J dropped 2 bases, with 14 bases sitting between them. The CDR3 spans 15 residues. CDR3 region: CAWSVGPTPAYEQYF. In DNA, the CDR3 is TGTGCCTGGAGTGTAGGCCCGACCCCGGCCTACGAGCAGTACTTC.

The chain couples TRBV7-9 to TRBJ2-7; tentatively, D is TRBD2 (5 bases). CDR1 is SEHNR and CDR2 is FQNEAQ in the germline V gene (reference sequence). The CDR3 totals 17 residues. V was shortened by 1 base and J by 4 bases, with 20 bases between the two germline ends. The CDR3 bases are TGTGCCAGCAGCTTAGGGGGTGGGGTCGGGAAGCCTTACGAGCAGTACTTC. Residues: CASSLGGGVGKPYEQYF.

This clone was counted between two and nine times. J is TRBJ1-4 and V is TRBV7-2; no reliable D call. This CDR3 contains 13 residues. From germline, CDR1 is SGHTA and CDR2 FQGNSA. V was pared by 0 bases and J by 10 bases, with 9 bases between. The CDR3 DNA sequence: TGTGCCAGCAGCTTAGCGCAGGAAGGAAAACTGTTTTTT. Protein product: CASSLAQEGKLFF.

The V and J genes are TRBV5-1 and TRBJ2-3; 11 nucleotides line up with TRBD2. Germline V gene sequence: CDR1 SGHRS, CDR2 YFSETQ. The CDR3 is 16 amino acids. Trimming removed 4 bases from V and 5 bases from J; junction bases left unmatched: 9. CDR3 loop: CASSRMTSGVVDTQYF. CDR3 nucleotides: TGCGCCAGCAGCCGAATGACTAGCGGGGTTGTAGATACGCAGTATTTT.

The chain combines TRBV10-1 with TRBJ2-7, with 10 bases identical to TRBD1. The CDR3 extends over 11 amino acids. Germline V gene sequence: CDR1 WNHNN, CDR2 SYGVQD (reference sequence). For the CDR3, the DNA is TGCGCCAGCATACGGACAGGGGGGTTGGTAGTC. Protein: CASIRTGGLVV.

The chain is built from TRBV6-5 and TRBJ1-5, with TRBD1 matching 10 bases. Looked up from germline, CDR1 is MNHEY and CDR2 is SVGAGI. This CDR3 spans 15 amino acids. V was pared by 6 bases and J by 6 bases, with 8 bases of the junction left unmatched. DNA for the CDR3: TGTGCCAGCAGCTCTGGACAGGGGGTAAGTCAGCCCCAGCATTTT. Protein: CASSSGQGVSQPQHF.

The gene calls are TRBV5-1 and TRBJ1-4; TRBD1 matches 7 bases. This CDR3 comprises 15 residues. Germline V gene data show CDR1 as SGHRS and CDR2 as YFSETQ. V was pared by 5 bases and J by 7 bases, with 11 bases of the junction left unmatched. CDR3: CASRLEGAVGEKLFF. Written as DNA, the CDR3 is TGCGCCAGCAGGCTAGAGGGGGCGGTAGGTGAAAAACTGTTTTTT. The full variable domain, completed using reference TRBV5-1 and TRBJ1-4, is KAGVTQTPRYLIKTRGQQVTLSCSPISGHRSVSWYQQTPGQGLQFLFEYFSETQRNKGNFPGRFSGRQFSNSRSEMNVSTLELGDSALYLCASRLEGAVGEKLFFGSGTQLSVL.

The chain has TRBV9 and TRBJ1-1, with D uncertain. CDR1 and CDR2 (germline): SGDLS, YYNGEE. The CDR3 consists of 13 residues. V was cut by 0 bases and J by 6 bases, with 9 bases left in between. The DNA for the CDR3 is TGTGCCAGCAGCGTAGGGCAGTACTCTGAAGCTTTCTTT. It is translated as CASSVGQYSEAFF.

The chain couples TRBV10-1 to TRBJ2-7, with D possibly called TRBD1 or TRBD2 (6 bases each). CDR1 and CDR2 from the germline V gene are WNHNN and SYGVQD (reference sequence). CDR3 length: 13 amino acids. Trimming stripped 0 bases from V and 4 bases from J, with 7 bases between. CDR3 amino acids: CASSESGGYEQYF. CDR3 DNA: TGCGCCAGCAGTGAGTCAGGGGGGTACGAGCAGTACTTC.

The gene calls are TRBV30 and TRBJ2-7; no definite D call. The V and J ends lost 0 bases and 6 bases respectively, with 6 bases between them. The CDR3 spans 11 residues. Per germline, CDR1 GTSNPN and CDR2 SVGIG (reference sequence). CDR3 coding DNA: TGTGCCTGGAGTGTATCGGCCGAGCAGTACTTC. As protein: CAWSVSAEQYF.

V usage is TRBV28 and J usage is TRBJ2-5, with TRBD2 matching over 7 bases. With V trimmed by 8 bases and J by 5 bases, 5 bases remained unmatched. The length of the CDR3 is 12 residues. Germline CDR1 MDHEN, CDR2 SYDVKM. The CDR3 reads CASGDYRETQYF. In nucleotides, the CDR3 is TGTGCCAGCGGGGACTACCGGGAGACCCAGTACTTC. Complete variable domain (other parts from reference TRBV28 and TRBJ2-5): DVKVTQSSRYLVKRTGEKVFLECVQDMDHENMFWYRQDPGLGLRLIYFSYDVKMKEKGDIPEGYSVSREKKERFSLILESASTNQTSMYLCASGDYRETQYFGPGTRLLVL.

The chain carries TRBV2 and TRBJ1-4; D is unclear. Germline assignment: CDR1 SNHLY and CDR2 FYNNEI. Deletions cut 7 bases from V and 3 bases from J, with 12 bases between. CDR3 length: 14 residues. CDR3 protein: CASTGTDPNEKLFF. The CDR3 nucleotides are TGTGCCAGCACGGGCACGGACCCTAATGAAAAACTGTTTTTT.